Shown below are 24 T cell receptor beta chains from a single sample sequenced in a study of T-cell reconstitution after alpha-beta-depleted transplantation in children. Unique molecular identifiers were incorporated into the prepared TCRbeta library. TCRdb processed the PCR reads anew with MiXCR; each CDR3 protein has one entry. The data hold a few hundred thousand distinct CDR3 sequences, with 9% to 10% observed a single time. The sample here was PBMCs from the stem cell graft donor, taken from the stem cell graft. The receptors originated from a human donor who donated a stem cell graft to a child with SCID.

This clonotype has a count of ten or more. The gene calls are TRBV9 and TRBJ1-2, with D possibly TRBD1 on 5 matching bases. Germline V gives CDR1 SGDLS, CDR2 YYNGEE. Trimming removed 3 bases from V and 14 bases from J, with 20 bases in between. The CDR3 spans 13 residues. The CDR3 loop is CASSEGNGHRLTF. The CDR3 coding sequence is TGTGCCAGCAGCGAGGGGAACGGCCACCGGCTTACCTTC.

A few counts support this clonotype. The J gene is TRBJ1-2, the V gene TRBV5-1; 8 bases line up with TRBD1. This CDR3 region has 16 residues. The V segment lost 4 bases and the J segment 8 bases; nucleotides outside the gene matches: 16. Per germline, CDR1 SGHRS and CDR2 YFSETQ. This CDR3 reads CASSAVPSLGQAGYTF. For the CDR3, the DNA is TGCGCCAGCAGCGCCGTTCCCTCGTTGGGACAGGCCGGCTACACCTTC.

In this sample, this clonotype turned up a few times. The CDR3: CASSDSRDAFF. CDR3 in DNA: TGTGCCAGCAGTGACAGCCGGGACGCTTTCTTT. The V gene is TRBV6-1, the J gene TRBJ1-1; tentatively, D is TRBD1 (5 bases). The CDR3 consists of 11 residues. Deletions cut 3 bases from V and 11 bases from J, with 10 bases between. Germline V gives CDR1 MNHNS, CDR2 SASEGT.

This clonotype was observed at least ten times. The chain recombines TRBV10-3 with TRBJ2-6; D is unclear. The CDR3 runs to 14 residues. Germline CDR1 is ENHRY and CDR2 is SYGVKD. The germline V and J ends were trimmed by 3 bases and 2 bases, with 5 bases remaining between them. The CDR3 sequence: CAISDTAGANVLTF. The CDR3, as DNA: TGTGCCATCAGTGACACAGCTGGGGCCAACGTCCTGACTTTC.

The CDR3 loop reads CASSPWDSPNQPQHF. CDR3 in DNA: TGTGCCAGCAGCCCGTGGGACAGCCCCAATCAGCCCCAGCATTTT. The rearrangement joins TRBV7-2 to TRBJ1-5, with 7 bases aligning to TRBD1. The CDR3 has 15 residues. After removal of 5 bases from V and 3 bases from J, the junction contained 7 bases not matched to a gene. Germline assignment: CDR1 SGHTA and CDR2 FQGNSA.

Many counts were recorded for this clonotype. V gene TRBV20-1 combines with J gene TRBJ2-1, with D possibly being TRBD2 (7 bases). The V gene lost 3 bases and the J gene lost 3 bases, with 12 bases spanning the gap. Germline CDR1 is DFQATT and CDR2 is SNEGSKA (reference sequence). The CDR3 loop spans 14 amino acids. Here the CDR3 DNA reads TGCAGTGCTAGTTCGGGGGGCGACTACAATGAGCAGTTCTTC. Translating gives CSASSGGDYNEQFF.

In this sample, this clonotype turned up many times. The V call is TRBV6-5, the J call TRBJ2-7, with D possibly being TRBD2 (5 bases). Germline V lookup: CDR1 MNHEY, CDR2 SVGAGI. CDR3 length equals 17 residues. Trimming took 2 bases from V and 1 from J, leaving 18 bases between them. The CDR3 is CASSYGPLGSGSYEQYF. CDR3 in DNA: TGTGCCAGCAGTTACGGCCCTCTTGGATCGGGGTCCTACGAGCAGTACTTC.

A word on this clonotype: With a much larger clone just one base away, this may be a read error. The chain employs TRBV29-1 and TRBJ2-1; D ambiguous. CDR1 is SQVTM, CDR2 ANQGSEA, per germline. The CDR3 sequence is 11 residues long. CDR3 loop: CSVEGGNEPFF. The CDR3 DNA follows: TGCAGCGTTGAAGGGGGAAATGAGCCGTTCTTC.

This clonotype was observed at least ten times. V gene TRBV12-3 or TRBV12-4 combines with J gene TRBJ2-1; 8 nucleotides match TRBD2. Trimming removed 4 bases from V and 6 bases from J; junction bases left unmatched: 5. There are 14 residues in the CDR3. The CDR3 spells CASSWTSSINEQFF. The CDR3 DNA is TGTGCCAGCAGTTGGACTAGCTCGATCAATGAGCAGTTCTTC.

In the case of this clonotype: A much larger clone lies a single base off, so this may be a read error. The genes are TRBV5-1 and TRBJ1-5; unclear D gene. The CDR3 loop spans 13 amino acids. The germline V gene encodes CDR1 SGHRS and CDR2 YFSETQ. DNA of the CDR3: TGCGCCAGCAGCTTGGGCGTCGGTCAGCCCCAGCGTTTT. It translates to CASSLGVGQPQRF.

This clonotype was seen repeatedly, ten times or more. The CDR3 spells CASSIDTSNQPQHF. The CDR3 nucleotides read TGCGCCAGCAGCATTGACACTAGCAATCAGCCCCAGCATTTT. This chain uses TRBV5-1 with TRBJ1-5; no clear D gene. The length of the CDR3 is 14 residues. The germline V gene encodes CDR1 SGHRS and CDR2 YFSETQ. The V end lost 4 bases, the J end lost 0 bases, and 8 bases lay between the germline ends.

This clonotype has a count of ten or more. This rearrangement joins TRBV6-5 to TRBJ1-1, with D hard to call. CDR1 MNHEY and CDR2 SVGAGI come from the germline V gene. The CDR3 has 14 residues. V was trimmed by 8 bases and J by 1 base, leaving 14 bases between them. The CDR3 region has the DNA TGTGCCAGCTGCGCTTCGATGGGGAACACTGAAGCTTTCTTT. The encoded protein is CASCASMGNTEAFF.

This clonotype was detected ten times or more. The rearrangement uses TRBV5-1 and TRBJ1-2; 8 bases map to TRBD1. After removal of 4 bases from V and 8 bases from J, the junction contained 19 bases not matched to a gene. The CDR3 runs 17 residues. Germline V gene data show CDR1 as SGHRS and CDR2 as YFSETQ. CDR3 sequence reads: CASSPTGQGGSSSGYTF. DNA for the CDR3: TGCGCCAGCAGCCCTACAGGACAGGGAGGATCCTCTAGCGGCTACACCTTC.

This clonotype appeared many times. This rearrangement joins TRBV7-9 to TRBJ2-7; 7 nucleotides line up with TRBD2. Per germline, CDR1 SEHNR and CDR2 FQNEAQ (reference sequence). With V trimmed by 3 bases and J by 3 bases, 8 bases remained unmatched. The CDR3 consists of 15 residues. The DNA for the CDR3 is TGTGCCAGCAGCTTGAGTCTAGCGGAGGTCTACGAGCAGTACTTC. It encodes CASSLSLAEVYEQYF.

The V call is TRBV4-1, the J call TRBJ2-6; D uncertain. The CDR3 covers 15 residues. V lost 3 bases to trimming and J lost 1 base, with 7 bases between them. Germline V gene lookup returns CDR1 MGHRA and CDR2 YSYEKL. CDR3 sequence (DNA): TGCGCCAGCAGCCATAGGGAATCTGGGGCCAACGTCCTGACTTTC. Translated, it gives CASSHRESGANVLTF.

This clonotype was observed many times. The chain carries TRBV7-2 and TRBJ2-7; no definite D call. From germline, CDR1 is SGHTA and CDR2 FQGNSA. The CDR3 consists of 14 residues. V was pared by 10 bases and J by 1 base, with 17 bases between. CDR3 DNA: TGTGCCACTCAAGAGCCTTCCCGGTCCTACGAGCAGTACTTC. Translating gives CATQEPSRSYEQYF.

The rearrangement links TRBV7-6 to TRBJ1-2; the D gene is possibly TRBD1 (5 bases). The CDR3 extends over 14 amino acids. Trimming took 4 bases from V and 6 from J, leaving 15 bases between them. In germline, CDR1 is SGHVS, CDR2 FNYEAQ. The CDR3 nucleotides read TGTGCCAGCAGCTCCGGTCAGGGAATAGATGGCTACACCTTC. Translated, it gives CASSSGQGIDGYTF.

At least ten counts were recorded for this clonotype. This chain joins TRBV7-2 and TRBJ1-6; possible D gene TRBD1, 5 bases. In germline, CDR1 is SGHTA, CDR2 FQGNSA. V was clipped by 3 bases and J by 0 bases, with 12 bases between them. The CDR3 consists of 17 residues. The CDR3 DNA sequence: TGTGCCAGCAGCTTTGAGGGGTACAGCTCCTATAATTCACCCCTCCACTTT. Protein product: CASSFEGYSSYNSPLHF.

In this sample, this clonotype turned up many times. The chain has TRBV5-1 and TRBJ2-5; perhaps TRBD1 as D (6 bases). The CDR3 consists of 14 residues. The ends were cut back, 4 bases at V and 3 bases at J, with 13 bases in the middle. The germline CDR1 and CDR2 sequences are SGHRS and YFSETQ. The CDR3 sequence: CASSHGWTEETQYF. The CDR3 DNA reads as TGCGCCAGCAGCCATGGTTGGACAGAAGAGACCCAGTACTTC.

The table lists this clonotype with many counts. This sequence joins TRBV9 and TRBJ2-2; the match to TRBD1 covers 11 bases. With 3 bases clipped from V and 4 bases from J, the junction kept 8 bases outside the gene matches. The CDR3 sequence is 17 residues long. Germline V gene lookup returns CDR1 SGDLS and CDR2 YYNGEE. The CDR3, as DNA: TGTGCCAGCAGCGCCGGACAGGGGGCGGGAGGCACCGGGGAGCTGTTTTTT. Translating it yields CASSAGQGAGGTGELFF.

This clonotype appeared a few times. In DNA form, the CDR3 reads TGTGCCAGCATTCTGGACAGGGGGTCCGATGAGCAGTTCTTC. This gives the protein CASILDRGSDEQFF. The J gene is TRBJ2-1, the V gene TRBV2; 10 positions match TRBD1. This CDR3 is built from 14 residues. V was pared by 7 bases and J by 8 bases, with 8 bases of the junction left unmatched. Germline CDR1 and CDR2: SNHLY and FYNNEI.

This clonotype was recorded many times. The chain links TRBV6-1 to TRBJ2-5; D might be TRBD2 (6 bases). Trimming took off 2 bases at V and 1 base at J, with 14 bases between the two ends. The CDR3 has 16 residues. CDR1 is MNHNS and CDR2 is SASEGT in the germline V gene. The chain's CDR3 is CASSERQPGGQETQYF. CDR3 sequence (DNA): TGTGCCAGCAGTGAACGGCAACCCGGGGGCCAAGAGACCCAGTACTTC.

In its sample, this clonotype was seen many times. The V and J genes are TRBV5-1 and TRBJ2-5; D is undetermined. Trimming took off 0 bases at V and 0 bases at J, with 6 bases between the two ends. The germline gives CDR1 SGHRS, CDR2 YFSETQ. The CDR3 has 14 amino acids. The CDR3 spells CASSLAQYQETQYF. The CDR3 DNA sequence: TGCGCCAGCAGCTTGGCCCAGTACCAAGAGACCCAGTACTTC. The complete variable domain, with remaining parts taken from reference TRBV5-1 and TRBJ2-5, reads KAGVTQTPRYLIKTRGQQVTLSCSPISGHRSVSWYQQTPGQGLQFLFEYFSETQRNKGNFPGRFSGRQFSNSRSEMNVSTLELGDSALYLCASSLAQYQETQYFGPGTRLLVL.

The chain combines TRBV4-2 with TRBJ2-2; 8 positions agree with TRBD2. In germline, CDR1 is LGHNA, CDR2 YNFKEQ. Unmatched junction bases numbered 1, after V lost 1 base and J lost 6 bases. The CDR3 totals 14 residues. CDR3 nucleotide sequence: TGTGCCAGCAGCCAAGTGCGGGGGGCCGGGGAGCTGTTTTTT. Encoded protein: CASSQVRGAGELFF.